This T cell receptor (beta chain) was retrieved from a study of graft-versus-host responses after intestinal transplantation. Study-level background: Recipients were all induced with anti-thymocyte globulin, then given tacrolimus and steroids for about three years. Findings of the study overall: There was an association between peak levels of circulating GvH clones and early post-transplant HvG declines. Within the allografts of patients who had graft-donor T cell macrochimerism, graft-versus-host to host-versus-graft clonal ratios were high.

Sequencing was performed with immunoSEQ multiplex PCR; in TCRdb, only in-frame clones are kept and a portion is missing. The sample contains about 97,000 clones, 80% to 95% of which appear only once. Germline-derived CDR1 and CDR2 are MNHNS and SASEGT. CDR3 length: 15 amino acids. Trimming stripped 1 base from V and 6 bases from J, with 15 bases between. As to this clone: What it binds is unknown.

Source: PBMCs, taken about 460 days after intestinal transplant. The V and J genes are TRBV6-1 and TRBJ1-2, with D unresolved. The sequence was obtained from a human patient who received an intestinal transplant, so some T cells may come from the graft donor. This chain's CDR3 is CASSEEWTQPNGYTF. As DNA, the CDR3 is TGTGCCAGCAGTGAAGAGTGGACCCAACCCAATGGCTACACCTTC.